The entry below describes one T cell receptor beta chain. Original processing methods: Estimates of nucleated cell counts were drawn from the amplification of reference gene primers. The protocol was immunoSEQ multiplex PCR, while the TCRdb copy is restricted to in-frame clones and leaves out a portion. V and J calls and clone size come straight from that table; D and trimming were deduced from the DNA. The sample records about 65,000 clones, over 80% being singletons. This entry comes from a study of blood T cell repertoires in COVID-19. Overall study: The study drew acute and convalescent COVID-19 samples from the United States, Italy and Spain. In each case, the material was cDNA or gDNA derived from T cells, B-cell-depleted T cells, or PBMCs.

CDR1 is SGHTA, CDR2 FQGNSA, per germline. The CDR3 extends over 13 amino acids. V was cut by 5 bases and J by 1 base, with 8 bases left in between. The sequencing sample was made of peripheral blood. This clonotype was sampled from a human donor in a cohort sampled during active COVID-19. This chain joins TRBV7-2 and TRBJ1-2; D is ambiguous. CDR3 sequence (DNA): TGTGCCAGCAGCCGCGTCAATAACTATGGCTACACCTTC. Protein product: CASSRVNNYGYTF. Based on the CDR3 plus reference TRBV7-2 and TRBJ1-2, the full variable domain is GAGVSQSPSNKVTEKGKDVELRCDPISGHTALYWYRQSLGQGLEFLIYFQGNSAPDKSGLPSDRFSAERTGGSVSTLTIQRTQQEDSAVYLCASSRVNNYGYTFGSGTRLTVV.